These T cell receptor beta chains were read from a single sample in a study of neoadjuvant anti-PD-1 for oral cavity cancer. Sequencing used immunoSEQ multiplex PCR; TCRdb keeps in-frame clones, though not all of them. The table has 7,500 or so clones, roughly 50% seen once; the top ten hold about 10%. The source material was tumor tissue, sampled before nivolumab (anti-PD-1) treatment. These receptors originate from a person aged 40 to 85 with oral cavity squamous cell carcinoma. The CDR3 runs from the conserved cysteine through the conserved F or W. Fields, in order: D gene, J gene, clone size, V gene, CDR3 protein, CDR3 DNA. D genes are given only for firm matches. The listing skips clone size in some rows; elsewhere it reads once, few, many or a size class.

d_gene: -
j_gene: TRBJ2-1
abundance: few
v_gene: TRBV19
CDR3aa: CASSSQGGVYNEQFF
CDR3nt: TGTGCCAGTAGTTCCCAGGGGGGTGTGTACAATGAGCAGTTCTTC

d_gene: TRBD1
j_gene: TRBJ2-7
abundance: few
v_gene: TRBV14
CDR3aa: CASSYRGPPEQYF
CDR3nt: TGTGCCAGCAGCTACAGGGGGCCCCCCGAGCAGTACTTC

d_gene: -
j_gene: TRBJ1-2
abundance: -
v_gene: TRBV9
CDR3aa: CASSGPETVSSYTF
CDR3nt: TGTGCCAGCAGCGGGCCGGAAACAGTCTCTAGCTACACCTTC

d_gene: -
j_gene: TRBJ2-3
abundance: -
v_gene: TRBV18
CDR3aa: CASSPFMGTDTQYF
CDR3nt: TGTGCCAGCTCACCTTTTATGGGCACAGATACGCAGTATTTT

d_gene: -
j_gene: TRBJ2-5
abundance: -
v_gene: TRBV2
CDR3aa: CASSENQAGTQYF
CDR3nt: TGTGCCAGCAGTGAAAATCAGGCGGGGACCCAGTACTTC

d_gene: -
j_gene: TRBJ2-7
abundance: once
v_gene: TRBV29-1
CDR3aa: CSAGPGGEQYF
CDR3nt: TGCAGCGCAGGGCCCGGGGGCGAGCAGTACTTC

d_gene: -
j_gene: TRBJ2-5
abundance: few
v_gene: TRBV30
CDR3aa: CAWSVTGETQYF
CDR3nt: TGTGCCTGGAGTGTTACGGGGGAGACCCAGTACTTC

d_gene: TRBD2
j_gene: TRBJ2-3
abundance: -
v_gene: TRBV29-1
CDR3aa: CSVESEAGGRNTQYF
CDR3nt: TGCAGCGTTGAATCGGAAGCGGGAGGGCGGAATACGCAGTATTTT

d_gene: TRBD1
j_gene: TRBJ2-3
abundance: once
v_gene: TRBV5-8
CDR3aa: CASSLEGAGDTQYF
CDR3nt: TGTGCCAGCAGCTTGGAGGGGGCAGGGGATACGCAGTATTTT

d_gene: -
j_gene: TRBJ2-4
abundance: few
v_gene: TRBV27
CDR3aa: CASSPYSDVSSIAKNIQYF
CDR3nt: TGTGCCAGCAGTCCGTACAGTGACGTTTCTTCCATAGCCAAAAACATTCAGTACTTC

d_gene: -
j_gene: TRBJ1-1
abundance: -
v_gene: TRBV29-1
CDR3aa: CSADTNTEAFF
CDR3nt: TGCAGCGCTGATACCAACACTGAAGCTTTCTTT

d_gene: TRBD1
j_gene: TRBJ1-1
abundance: -
v_gene: TRBV11-2
CDR3aa: CASSLWTGDIEAFF
CDR3nt: TGTGCCAGCAGCTTATGGACAGGGGACATCGAAGCTTTCTTT

d_gene: TRBD2
j_gene: TRBJ2-5
abundance: -
v_gene: TRBV6-5
CDR3aa: CASSYALAGTQYF
CDR3nt: TGTGCCAGCAGTTACGCTCTAGCGGGGACCCAGTACTTC

d_gene: TRBD2
j_gene: TRBJ2-7
abundance: -
v_gene: TRBV9
CDR3aa: CASSLAGSSYEQYF
CDR3nt: TGTGCCAGCAGCCTAGCGGGGAGCTCCTACGAGCAGTACTTC

d_gene: -
j_gene: TRBJ1-2
abundance: few
v_gene: TRBV2
CDR3aa: CASMRSIQGYYTF
CDR3nt: TGTGCCAGCATGCGATCAATCCAGGGATACTACACCTTC

d_gene: -
j_gene: TRBJ2-1
abundance: -
v_gene: TRBV11-1
CDR3aa: CASSFRRDPYNEQFF
CDR3nt: TGTGCCAGCAGCTTTAGGCGGGATCCCTACAATGAGCAGTTCTTC

d_gene: TRBD2
j_gene: TRBJ2-1
abundance: -
v_gene: TRBV5-5
CDR3aa: CASSAGTSASRDEQFF
CDR3nt: TGTGCCAGCAGCGCGGGGACTAGCGCCAGCCGCGATGAGCAGTTCTTC

d_gene: -
j_gene: TRBJ1-1
abundance: -
v_gene: TRBV7-9
CDR3aa: CASSSRVNAEAFF
CDR3nt: TGTGCCAGCAGCTCCCGGGTGAATGCTGAAGCTTTCTTT

d_gene: TRBD1
j_gene: TRBJ2-7
abundance: -
v_gene: TRBV28
CDR3aa: CASAPRDRGLHEQYF
CDR3nt: TGTGCCAGCGCTCCTCGGGACAGGGGGCTTCATGAGCAGTACTTC

d_gene: -
j_gene: TRBJ2-1
abundance: few
v_gene: TRBV20-1
CDR3aa: CSARMDEQFF
CDR3nt: TGCAGTGCTAGAATGGATGAGCAGTTCTTC

d_gene: -
j_gene: TRBJ2-3
abundance: few
v_gene: TRBV5-4
CDR3aa: CASSWDKGLDTQYF
CDR3nt: TGTGCCAGCAGCTGGGACAAGGGATTAGATACGCAGTATTTT

d_gene: -
j_gene: TRBJ2-7
abundance: -
v_gene: TRBV5-3
CDR3aa: CARSPDTSRDSYEQYF
CDR3nt: TGTGCCAGAAGCCCGGATACTAGTCGGGACTCCTACGAGCAGTACTTC

d_gene: TRBD1
j_gene: TRBJ1-2
abundance: few
v_gene: TRBV6-5
CDR3aa: CASSYSRTGGNYGYTF
CDR3nt: TGTGCCAGCAGTTACTCGAGGACAGGGGGGAACTATGGCTACACCTTC

d_gene: TRBD2
j_gene: TRBJ2-5
abundance: once
v_gene: TRBV5-4
CDR3aa: CASSFVGLAGRETQYF
CDR3nt: TGTGCCAGCAGCTTCGTAGGGCTAGCGGGTCGAGAGACCCAGTACTTC

d_gene: -
j_gene: TRBJ1-1
abundance: -
v_gene: TRBV4-2
CDR3aa: CASSQDVLGTGTEAFF
CDR3nt: TGTGCCAGCAGCCAAGACGTTCTGGGAACCGGGACAGAAGCTTTCTTT

d_gene: -
j_gene: TRBJ2-7
abundance: -
v_gene: TRBV4-2
CDR3aa: CASSQEVRADGNEQYF
CDR3nt: TGTGCCAGCAGCCAAGAAGTAAGGGCCGACGGTAACGAGCAGTACTTC

d_gene: -
j_gene: TRBJ1-2
abundance: -
v_gene: TRBV6-6
CDR3aa: CASSYGGGSGSGYTF
CDR3nt: TGTGCCAGCAGTTACGGGGGAGGCTCGGGATCTGGCTACACCTTC

d_gene: TRBD2
j_gene: TRBJ2-1
abundance: -
v_gene: TRBV27
CDR3aa: CASSFPSGAGLSSYNEQFF
CDR3nt: TGTGCCAGCAGCTTCCCTAGCGGCGCTGGCCTGAGCTCCTACAATGAGCAGTTCTTC

d_gene: TRBD1
j_gene: TRBJ2-3
abundance: -
v_gene: TRBV19
CDR3aa: CASRQGGTDTQYF
CDR3nt: TGTGCCAGTCGACAGGGGGGCACAGATACGCAGTATTTT

d_gene: -
j_gene: TRBJ1-3
abundance: -
v_gene: TRBV9
CDR3aa: CASSEQTTGNTIYF
CDR3nt: TGTGCCAGCAGCGAACAGACCACAGGGAACACCATATATTTT

d_gene: -
j_gene: TRBJ1-5
abundance: -
v_gene: TRBV28
CDR3aa: CASSLEQGYQPQHF
CDR3nt: TGTGCCAGCAGTTTGGAACAGGGTTATCAGCCCCAGCATTTT

d_gene: -
j_gene: TRBJ2-2
abundance: -
v_gene: TRBV11-3
CDR3aa: CASSLLLGGGRTGELFF
CDR3nt: TGTGCCAGCAGCTTACTCCTCGGGGGCGGTCGGACCGGGGAGCTGTTTTTT

d_gene: TRBD2
j_gene: TRBJ2-1
abundance: few
v_gene: TRBV7-8
CDR3aa: CASSFVGSGGYEQFF
CDR3nt: TGTGCCAGCAGCTTCGTTGGTAGCGGGGGTTATGAGCAGTTCTTC

d_gene: -
j_gene: TRBJ2-4
abundance: -
v_gene: TRBV7-9
CDR3aa: CASSPVGPRAGKNIQYF
CDR3nt: TGTGCCAGCAGCCCCGTGGGACCCAGGGCCGGGAAAAACATTCAGTACTTC

d_gene: -
j_gene: TRBJ2-1
abundance: -
v_gene: TRBV5-6
CDR3aa: CASSASSYTYNEQFF
CDR3nt: TGTGCCAGCAGCGCCTCTAGCTATACCTACAATGAGCAGTTCTTC

d_gene: TRBD2
j_gene: TRBJ2-3
abundance: -
v_gene: TRBV7-9
CDR3aa: CASSAPGLAGHTQYF
CDR3nt: TGTGCCAGCAGCGCTCCGGGACTAGCGGGACATACGCAGTATTTT

d_gene: -
j_gene: TRBJ2-3
abundance: -
v_gene: TRBV29-1
CDR3aa: CSVGAPGRDTQYF
CDR3nt: TGCAGCGTTGGCGCCCCAGGGAGGGATACGCAGTATTTT

d_gene: -
j_gene: TRBJ1-2
abundance: once
v_gene: TRBV6-5
CDR3aa: CASSAEGVSGDGYTF
CDR3nt: TGTGCCAGCAGTGCCGAGGGAGTTAGCGGGGATGGCTACACCTTC

d_gene: -
j_gene: TRBJ1-1
abundance: few
v_gene: TRBV19
CDR3aa: CASSKNTEAFF
CDR3nt: TGTGCCAGTAGTAAAAACACTGAAGCTTTCTTT

d_gene: TRBD2
j_gene: TRBJ2-3
abundance: -
v_gene: TRBV19
CDR3aa: CASREGTSSTDTQYF
CDR3nt: TGTGCCAGTCGGGAGGGGACTTCTAGCACAGATACGCAGTATTTT

d_gene: -
j_gene: TRBJ1-2
abundance: few
v_gene: TRBV28
CDR3aa: CASSFGRVLNYGYTF
CDR3nt: TGTGCCAGCAGTTTCGGCAGGGTCCTTAACTATGGCTACACCTTC

d_gene: -
j_gene: TRBJ1-1
abundance: few
v_gene: TRBV29-1
CDR3aa: CSATEGGGEAFF
CDR3nt: TGCAGCGCTACCGAAGGTGGGGGTGAAGCTTTCTTT

d_gene: TRBD1
j_gene: TRBJ2-1
abundance: -
v_gene: TRBV2
CDR3aa: CASSGGPGQGRTYNEQFF
CDR3nt: TGTGCCAGCAGTGGGGGTCCGGGACAGGGGAGGACCTACAATGAGCAGTTCTTC

d_gene: -
j_gene: TRBJ2-2
abundance: -
v_gene: TRBV15
CDR3aa: CATSENTGELFF
CDR3nt: TGTGCCACCAGCGAAAACACCGGGGAGCTGTTTTTT

d_gene: TRBD2
j_gene: TRBJ2-7
abundance: few
v_gene: TRBV7-8
CDR3aa: CASSLLAGASYEQYF
CDR3nt: TGTGCCAGCAGCTTACTAGCGGGAGCCTCCTACGAGCAGTACTTC

d_gene: -
j_gene: TRBJ2-1
abundance: -
v_gene: TRBV6-4
CDR3aa: CAKTERYNEQFF
CDR3nt: TGTGCCAAGACCGAGCGGTACAATGAGCAGTTCTTC

d_gene: -
j_gene: TRBJ1-2
abundance: few
v_gene: TRBV11-2
CDR3aa: CASSLGGAGTNYGYTF
CDR3nt: TGTGCCAGCAGCTTAGGGGGGGCAGGTACTAACTATGGCTACACCTTC

d_gene: TRBD1
j_gene: TRBJ1-1
abundance: -
v_gene: TRBV25-1
CDR3aa: CASRGGGTAFF
CDR3nt: TGTGCCAGCAGAGGGGGCGGGACAGCTTTCTTT

d_gene: TRBD1
j_gene: TRBJ1-5
abundance: -
v_gene: TRBV7-2
CDR3aa: CASSLETGVEQPQHF
CDR3nt: TGTGCCAGCAGCCTCGAAACAGGGGTTGAACAGCCCCAGCATTTT

d_gene: -
j_gene: TRBJ1-2
abundance: -
v_gene: TRBV15
CDR3aa: CATSRAGGFRYGYTF
CDR3nt: TGTGCCACCAGCAGAGCGGGGGGTTTTAGATATGGCTACACCTTC

d_gene: TRBD2
j_gene: TRBJ2-7
abundance: few
v_gene: TRBV13
CDR3aa: CASSPRVAGSYEQYF
CDR3nt: TGTGCCAGCAGCCCCCGAGTAGCGGGTTCCTACGAGCAGTACTTC

d_gene: -
j_gene: TRBJ2-5
abundance: -
v_gene: TRBV10-3
CDR3aa: CAISEGSVQETQYF
CDR3nt: TGTGCCATCAGTGAAGGTAGCGTACAAGAGACCCAGTACTTC

d_gene: TRBD2
j_gene: TRBJ2-3
abundance: -
v_gene: TRBV10-2
CDR3aa: CASSVWTSGRVTNTQYF
CDR3nt: TGCGCCAGCAGTGTTTGGACTAGCGGGAGGGTGACAAATACGCAGTATTTT